This T cell receptor (beta chain) was captured in a study of T cell responses to AZD1222 COVID-19 vaccine. The V and J ends lost 3 bases and 0 bases respectively, with 9 bases between them. This CDR3 region has 15 residues. Germline CDR1 is SGHVS and CDR2 is FQNEAQ. Details on this clone: Its antigen is not known.

Study-level findings and limits: All repertoire sampling was performed exclusively after the peak T cell response. It should be noted that donors were predominantly white British and more often female, and clonal diversity was possibly underestimated. Researchers report vaccine-associated CD4 TCRs spanning spike, with dominance at 160-218 and 743-854. Rises in breadth and depth of Spike-specific TCRs came after two AZD1222 doses.

TCRdb's table, derived via immunoSEQ multiplex PCR, lists solely in-frame clones and lacks some. The sample carries tens of thousands of clones, 70% to 90% recorded once. The material was peripheral blood, obtained 28 days after the second dose of the MenACWY control vaccine. This TCR came from an adult who received the MenACWY meningococcal vaccine as a control. This chain uses TRBV7-8 with TRBJ2-1, with D possibly TRBD1 on 6 matching bases. The CDR3 here is CASSLTGGSYNEQFF. The CDR3 DNA is TGTGCCAGCAGCTTGACAGGAGGCTCCTACAATGAGCAGTTCTTC.